In this sample, the clone carrying this T cell receptor (beta chain) turned up a few times. TCRdb recomputed calls from the 5' RACE reads with MiXCR, one row per CDR3 protein. The sample has hundreds of thousands of distinct CDR3 sequences; approximately 19% are singletons. The data are from a study of T cells after yellow fever vaccination. Study-level background: Preparation used SMART-Seq v4 Ultra Low Input for the low-cell-number fractions.

Specimen: PBMCs, collected before the yellow fever booster vaccination. The clonotype originates from a man aged 18 to 35 who received the YFV17D yellow fever vaccine.

The CDR3 DNA is TGCGCCAGCAGCCCCGGGGGTCTCGGGGGGGCTCTTGAGACCCAGTACTTC. Its protein is CASSPGGLGGALETQYF. The chain recombines TRBV4-1 with TRBJ2-5; 8 bases match TRBD2. V shed 4 bases, J shed 5 bases, and the junction held 15 bases outside the gene matches. The CDR3 has 17 residues. Germline V gene lookup returns CDR1 MGHRA and CDR2 YSYEKL.